A selection of T cell receptor beta chains follows, all from one sample in a study of cytomegalovirus exposure and HLA in healthy donors. Measured with immunoSEQ multiplex PCR; TCRdb has only the in-frame clones, and not every one. The repertoire shows roughly 88,000 clones; the top ten hold 15%. Sequencing input: PBMCs. The origin of the receptors is a man aged 50-59 years in good health and CMV-seropositive. The CDR3 runs from the conserved cysteine through the conserved F or W. The D gene is left open where the match is weak.

V gene	D gene	J gene	CDR3 protein	CDR3 DNA
TRBV27	-	TRBJ2-7	CASSTGLTYEQYF	TGTGCCAGCAGTACGGGACTCACCTACGAGCAGTACTTC
TRBV6-1	-	TRBJ1-4	CASSDGAASEKLFF	TGTGCCAGCAGTGATGGGGCTGCAAGTGAAAAACTGTTTTTT
TRBV4-2	-	TRBJ1-1	CASSHVDSNTEAFF	TGTGCCAGCAGCCACGTCGACAGCAACACTGAAGCTTTCTTT
TRBV7-9	-	TRBJ2-1	CASSPPGGSGYNEQFF	TGTGCCAGCAGCCCCCCAGGGGGTAGCGGATACAATGAGCAGTTCTTC
TRBV29-1	-	TRBJ1-1	CSVARGNTEAFF	TGCAGCGTTGCTAGGGGGAACACTGAAGCTTTCTTT
TRBV5-6	-	TRBJ1-2	CASNPMGTSAYGYTF	TGTGCCAGCAACCCGATGGGGACTTCAGCCTATGGCTACACCTTC
TRBV9	-	TRBJ1-5	CASSVDGGSNQPQHF	TGTGCCAGCAGCGTAGACGGAGGGTCCAATCAGCCCCAGCATTTT
TRBV19	-	TRBJ2-3	CASSIDRSAQEYF	TGTGCCAGTAGTATAGATCGAAGCGCACAGGAGTATTTT
TRBV29-1	TRBD1	TRBJ2-2	CSVGETGVAGELFF	TGCAGCGTTGGGGAGACAGGGGTCGCCGGGGAGCTGTTTTTT
TRBV7-9	TRBD2	TRBJ2-5	CASSLGTSISETQYF	TGTGCCAGCAGCTTAGGGACTAGCATTTCGGAGACCCAGTACTTC
TRBV7-2	TRBD1	TRBJ1-1	CASSFTGEAFF	TGTGCCAGCAGCTTTACAGGGGAGGCTTTCTTT
TRBV5-4	-	TRBJ1-6	CASSLDRDNSPLHF	TGTGCCAGCAGCTTGGACCGAGATAATTCACCCCTCCACTTT
TRBV6-5	-	TRBJ1-1	CASSYSGLNTEAFF	TGTGCCAGCAGTTATTCAGGTTTGAACACTGAAGCTTTCTTT
TRBV25-1	-	TRBJ1-2	CASSDLGGYTF	TGTGCCAGCAGTGACCTAGGAGGCTACACCTTC
TRBV18	-	TRBJ1-1	CASSTDRNTEAFF	TGTGCCAGCTCTACGGACAGGAACACTGAAGCTTTCTTT
TRBV30	TRBD1	TRBJ2-3	CAWRAGGDTQYF	TGTGCCTGGAGAGCAGGGGGAGATACGCAGTATTTT